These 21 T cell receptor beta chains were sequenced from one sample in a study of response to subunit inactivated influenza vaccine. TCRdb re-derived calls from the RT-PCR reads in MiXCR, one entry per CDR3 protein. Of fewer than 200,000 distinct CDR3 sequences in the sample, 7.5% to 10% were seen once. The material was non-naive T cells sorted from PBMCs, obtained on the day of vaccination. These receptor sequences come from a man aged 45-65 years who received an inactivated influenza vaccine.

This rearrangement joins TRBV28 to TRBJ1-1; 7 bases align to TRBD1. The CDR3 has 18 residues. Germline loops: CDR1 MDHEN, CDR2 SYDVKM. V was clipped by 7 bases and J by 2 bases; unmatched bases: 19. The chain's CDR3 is CASTVPGLQGKLNTEAFF. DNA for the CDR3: TGTGCCAGCACCGTGCCCGGCTTACAGGGGAAGTTAAACACTGAAGCTTTCTTT.

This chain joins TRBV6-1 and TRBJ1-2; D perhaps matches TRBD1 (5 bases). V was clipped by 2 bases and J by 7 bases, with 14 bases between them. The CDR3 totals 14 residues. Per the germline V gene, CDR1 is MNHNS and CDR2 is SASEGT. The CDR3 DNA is TGTGCCAGCAGTGAACGAGGGCAGGGAGGTGGCTACACCTTC. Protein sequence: CASSERGQGGGYTF.

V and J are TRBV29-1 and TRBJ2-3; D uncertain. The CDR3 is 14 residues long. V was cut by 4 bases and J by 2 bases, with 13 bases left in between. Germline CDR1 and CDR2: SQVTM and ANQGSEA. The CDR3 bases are TGCAGCGTTGTTGGGTATAGAGCCACAGATACGCAGTATTTT. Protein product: CSVVGYRATDTQYF.

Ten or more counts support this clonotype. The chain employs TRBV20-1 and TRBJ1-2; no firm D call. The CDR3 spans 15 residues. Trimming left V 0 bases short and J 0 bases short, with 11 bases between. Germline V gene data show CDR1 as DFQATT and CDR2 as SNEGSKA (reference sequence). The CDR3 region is CSARERTPTNYGYTF. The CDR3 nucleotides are TGCAGTGCTAGAGAGCGGACGCCGACTAACTATGGCTACACCTTC.

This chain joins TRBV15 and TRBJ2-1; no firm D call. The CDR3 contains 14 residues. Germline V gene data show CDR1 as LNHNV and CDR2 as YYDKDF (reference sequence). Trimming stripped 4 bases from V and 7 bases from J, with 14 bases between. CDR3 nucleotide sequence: TGTGCCACCAGCATAGACGGGTCATGGAATGAGCAGTTCTTC. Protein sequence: CATSIDGSWNEQFF.

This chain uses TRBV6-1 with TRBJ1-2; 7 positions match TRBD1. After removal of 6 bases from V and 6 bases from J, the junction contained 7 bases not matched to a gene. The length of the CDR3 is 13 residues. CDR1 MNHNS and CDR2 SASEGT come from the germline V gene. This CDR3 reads CASRAGGVDGYTF. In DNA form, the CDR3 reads TGTGCCAGCAGAGCAGGGGGTGTGGATGGCTACACCTTC.

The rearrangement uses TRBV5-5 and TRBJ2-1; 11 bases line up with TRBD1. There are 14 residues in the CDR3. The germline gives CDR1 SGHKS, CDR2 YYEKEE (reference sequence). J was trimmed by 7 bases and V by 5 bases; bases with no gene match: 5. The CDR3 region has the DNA TGTGCCAGCAGTGGGACAGGGGGTATTAATGAGCAGTTCTTC. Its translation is CASSGTGGINEQFF.

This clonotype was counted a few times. CDR3 amino acids: CSARGQDDEKLFF. Here the CDR3 DNA reads TGCAGTGCTAGAGGGCAGGATGACGAAAAACTGTTTTTT. The rearrangement links TRBV20-1 to TRBJ1-4, with D unresolved. Per the germline V gene, CDR1 is DFQATT and CDR2 is SNEGSKA (reference sequence). With 1 base removed from V and 8 bases from J, the gap between germline ends came to 11 bases. The CDR3 spans 13 residues.

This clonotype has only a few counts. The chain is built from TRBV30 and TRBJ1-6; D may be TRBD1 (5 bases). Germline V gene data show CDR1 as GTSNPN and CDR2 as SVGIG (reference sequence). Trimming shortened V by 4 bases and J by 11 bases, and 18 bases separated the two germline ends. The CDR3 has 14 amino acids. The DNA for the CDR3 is TGTGCCTGGAATCCGGGACTCCCAACCACACCCCTCCACTTT. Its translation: CAWNPGLPTTPLHF. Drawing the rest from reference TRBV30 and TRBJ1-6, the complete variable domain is SQTIHQWPATLVQPVGSPLSLECTVEGTSNPNLYWYRQAAGRGLQLLFYSVGIGQISSEVPQNLSASRPQDRQFILSSKKLLLSDSGFYLCAWNPGLPTTPLHFGNGTRLTVT.

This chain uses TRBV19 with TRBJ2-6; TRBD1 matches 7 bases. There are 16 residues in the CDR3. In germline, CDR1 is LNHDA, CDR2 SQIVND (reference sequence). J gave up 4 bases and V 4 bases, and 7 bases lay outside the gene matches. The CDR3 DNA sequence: TGTGCCAGTAGTACCTCCGACAGGGCCGGGGCCAACGTCCTGACTTTC. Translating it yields CASSTSDRAGANVLTF.

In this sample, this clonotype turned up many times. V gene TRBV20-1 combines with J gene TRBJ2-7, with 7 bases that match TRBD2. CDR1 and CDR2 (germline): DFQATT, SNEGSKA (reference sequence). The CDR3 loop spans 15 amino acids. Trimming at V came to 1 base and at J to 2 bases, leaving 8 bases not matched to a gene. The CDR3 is CSARGGGGGAYEQYF. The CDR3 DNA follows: TGCAGTGCTAGAGGTGGTGGGGGAGGGGCCTACGAGCAGTACTTC.

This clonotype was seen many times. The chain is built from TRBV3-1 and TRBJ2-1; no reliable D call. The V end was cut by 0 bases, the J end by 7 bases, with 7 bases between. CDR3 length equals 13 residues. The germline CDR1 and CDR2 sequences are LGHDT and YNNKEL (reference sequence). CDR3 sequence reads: CASSQDLYNEQFF. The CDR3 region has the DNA TGTGCCAGCAGCCAAGATTTATATAATGAGCAGTTCTTC.

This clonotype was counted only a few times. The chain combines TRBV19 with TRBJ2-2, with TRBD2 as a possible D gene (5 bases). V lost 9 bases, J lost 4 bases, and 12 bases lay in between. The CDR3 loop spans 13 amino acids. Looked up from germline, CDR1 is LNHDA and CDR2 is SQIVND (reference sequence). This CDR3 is CASFSAFTGELFF. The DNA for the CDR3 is TGTGCCAGCTTTAGCGCGTTCACCGGGGAGCTGTTTTTT.

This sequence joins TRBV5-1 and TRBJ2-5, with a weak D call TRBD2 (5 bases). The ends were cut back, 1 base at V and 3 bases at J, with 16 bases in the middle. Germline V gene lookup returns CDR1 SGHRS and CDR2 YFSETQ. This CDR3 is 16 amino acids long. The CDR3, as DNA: TGCGCCAGCAGCTTGCGTCGGGGATGGGGAGAAGAGACCCAGTACTTC. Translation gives CASSLRRGWGEETQYF.

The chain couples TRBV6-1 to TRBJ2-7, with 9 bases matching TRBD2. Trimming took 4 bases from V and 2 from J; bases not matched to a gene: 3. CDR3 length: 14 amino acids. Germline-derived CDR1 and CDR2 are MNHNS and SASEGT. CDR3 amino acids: CASSASGMTYEQYF. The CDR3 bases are TGTGCCAGCAGTGCTAGCGGGATGACCTACGAGCAGTACTTC.

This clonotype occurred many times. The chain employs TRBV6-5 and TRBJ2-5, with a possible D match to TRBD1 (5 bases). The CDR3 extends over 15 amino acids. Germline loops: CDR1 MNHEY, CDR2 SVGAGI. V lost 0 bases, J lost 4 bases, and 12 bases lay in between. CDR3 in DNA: TGTGCCAGCAGTTACTCGTCCTATGGGGCAGAGACCCAGTACTTC. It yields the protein CASSYSSYGAETQYF.

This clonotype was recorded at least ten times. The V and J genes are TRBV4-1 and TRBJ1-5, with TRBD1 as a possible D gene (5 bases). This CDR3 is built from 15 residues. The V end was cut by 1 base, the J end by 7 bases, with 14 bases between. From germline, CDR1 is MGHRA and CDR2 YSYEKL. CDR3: CASSQVVRGGQPQHF. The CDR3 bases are TGCGCCAGCAGCCAAGTGGTGCGGGGCGGGCAGCCCCAGCATTTT.

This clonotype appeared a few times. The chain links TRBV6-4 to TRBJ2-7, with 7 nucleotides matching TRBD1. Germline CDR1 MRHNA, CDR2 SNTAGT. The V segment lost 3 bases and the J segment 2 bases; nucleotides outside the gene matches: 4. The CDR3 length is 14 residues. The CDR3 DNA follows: TGTGCCAGCAGTGAGAAGCAGGGGGCCTACGAGCAGTACTTC. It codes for CASSEKQGAYEQYF.

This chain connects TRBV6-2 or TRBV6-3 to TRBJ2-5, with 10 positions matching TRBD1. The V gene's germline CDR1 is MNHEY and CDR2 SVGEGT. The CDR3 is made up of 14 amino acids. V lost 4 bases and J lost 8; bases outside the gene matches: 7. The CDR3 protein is CASSSAGTGETQYF. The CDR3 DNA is TGTGCCAGCAGTTCCGCCGGGACAGGGGAAACCCAGTACTTC.

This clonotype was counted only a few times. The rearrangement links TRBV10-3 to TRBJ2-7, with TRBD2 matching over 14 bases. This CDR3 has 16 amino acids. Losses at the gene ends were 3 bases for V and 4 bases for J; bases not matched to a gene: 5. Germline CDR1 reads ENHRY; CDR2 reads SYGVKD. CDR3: CAISDGTSGSPYEQYF. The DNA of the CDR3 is TGTGCCATCAGTGACGGGACTAGCGGGAGTCCTTACGAGCAGTACTTC.

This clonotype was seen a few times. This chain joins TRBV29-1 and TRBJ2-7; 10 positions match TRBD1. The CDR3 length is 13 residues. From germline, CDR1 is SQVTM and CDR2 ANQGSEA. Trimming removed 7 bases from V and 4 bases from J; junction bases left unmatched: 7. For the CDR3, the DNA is TGCAGCGCCGGGGACAGGGGTTTTTACGAGCAGTACTTC. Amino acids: CSAGDRGFYEQYF.